Listed below are T cell receptor beta chains from one sample, sequenced in a study of vaccination and CD4 T cells after COVID-19. These receptors lack a known antigen. A single record per CDR3 protein comes from TCRdb applying MiXCR to the PCR reads. The profile shows about 14,000 distinct CDR3 sequences, approximately 49% of them singletons. Source: CD4+ T cells from blood, cultured in vitro, taken before SARS-CoV-2 vaccination. The receptor set was obtained from a human donor who had recovered from COVID-19. The CDR3 runs from the conserved cysteine through the conserved F or W. D genes are given only for firm matches. Clone sizes are given selectively: once, few, many, or a class where the clone is expanded.

NA TRBJ1-1 TRBV28 NA CASSFIGNTEAFF TGTGCCAGCAGTTTTATAGGGAACACTGAAGCTTTCTTT
once TRBJ2-4 TRBV12-3/TRBV12-4 NA CASSTTATLAKNIQYF TGTGCCAGCAGTACGACAGCTACTCTAGCCAAAAACATTCAGTACTTC
NA TRBJ1-4 TRBV7-2 TRBD1 CASSRTGANEKLFF TGTGCCAGCAGCCGGACAGGAGCTAATGAAAAACTGTTTTTT
NA TRBJ2-2 TRBV6-2/TRBV6-3 NA CASIRDVGGELFF TGTGCCAGCATTCGGGACGTCGGGGGGGAGCTGTTTTTT
NA TRBJ2-7 TRBV11-2 TRBD2 CASSSRVLSGSINEQYF TGTGCCAGCAGCTCGCGCGTGCTTAGCGGGAGTATCAACGAGCAGTACTTC
NA TRBJ1-2 TRBV12-3/TRBV12-4 TRBD1 CASSPGTVYGYTF TGTGCCAGCAGTCCAGGGACAGTCTATGGCTACACCTTC
few TRBJ1-5 TRBV6-2/TRBV6-3 NA CASSYSRNQPQHF TGTGCCAGCAGTTACTCGCGCAATCAGCCCCAGCATTTT
NA TRBJ2-2 TRBV7-8 TRBD2 CASSLVSGSNTGELFF TGTGCCAGCAGCTTAGTGAGCGGGAGCAACACCGGGGAGCTGTTTTTT
few TRBJ2-3 TRBV19 TRBD2 CASNRGLAGADTQYF TGTGCCAGTAACCGCGGACTAGCGGGGGCAGATACGCAGTATTTT
few TRBJ1-1 TRBV9 TRBD1 CASSLQGDTEAFF TGTGCCAGCAGCCTGCAGGGGGACACTGAAGCTTTCTTT
NA TRBJ1-2 TRBV2 NA CASSETRQGRDGYTF TGTGCCAGCAGTGAAACTCGTCAGGGGCGTGATGGCTACACCTTC